A selection of T cell receptor beta chains follows, all from one sample in a study of blood T cell repertoires in COVID-19. TCRdb's table, derived via immunoSEQ multiplex PCR, lists solely in-frame clones and lacks some. The sample includes roughly 5,000 clones, about 81% of them seen just once. Sequences were obtained from peripheral blood. All receptors derive from a human donor in a cohort sampled during active COVID-19. CDR3s include the opening cysteine and the closing phenylalanine or tryptophan. A D gene is named only where the DNA matches it firmly. Size is omitted from some rows. Given values are once, few, many or a class for expanded clones.

D gene: -
J gene: TRBJ1-2
V gene: TRBV27
clone size: -
CDR3 protein: CASSPQGQGNYGYTF
CDR3 DNA: TGTGCCAGCAGTCCTCAAGGGCAGGGGAACTATGGCTACACCTTC

D gene: TRBD2
J gene: TRBJ2-1
V gene: TRBV11-3
clone size: -
CDR3 protein: CASSSTSGSIFF
CDR3 DNA: TGTGCCAGCAGCTCTACTAGCGGGAGTATATTCTTC

D gene: -
J gene: TRBJ2-7
V gene: TRBV27
clone size: -
CDR3 protein: CASIRQGSYEQYF
CDR3 DNA: TGTGCCAGCATTCGTCAGGGGTCCTACGAGCAGTACTTC

D gene: TRBD1
J gene: TRBJ1-5
V gene: TRBV6-1
clone size: -
CDR3 protein: CASSGPGQGAWGHQPQHF
CDR3 DNA: TGTGCCAGCAGTGGTCCGGGACAGGGGGCGTGGGGTCATCAGCCCCAGCATTTT

D gene: -
J gene: TRBJ2-1
V gene: TRBV29-1
clone size: -
CDR3 protein: CSVFGQPVDEQFF
CDR3 DNA: TGCAGCGTTTTCGGACAGCCAGTGGATGAGCAGTTCTTC

D gene: -
J gene: TRBJ2-3
V gene: TRBV28
clone size: -
CDR3 protein: CASRAGGTDTQYF
CDR3 DNA: TGTGCCAGCAGAGCAGGGGGGACAGATACGCAGTATTTT

D gene: -
J gene: TRBJ2-1
V gene: TRBV3-1/TRBV3-2
clone size: -
CDR3 protein: CASRSQAYNEQFF
CDR3 DNA: TGTGCCAGCAGGTCACAGGCTTACAATGAGCAGTTCTTC

D gene: -
J gene: TRBJ2-3
V gene: TRBV9
clone size: -
CDR3 protein: CASSSFTDTQYF
CDR3 DNA: TGTGCCAGCAGCTCCTTCACAGATACGCAGTATTTT

D gene: -
J gene: TRBJ2-1
V gene: TRBV6-4
clone size: few
CDR3 protein: CASSARAEGYNEQFF
CDR3 DNA: TGTGCCAGCAGTGCGAGGGCAGAGGGCTACAATGAGCAGTTCTTC

D gene: TRBD1
J gene: TRBJ2-6
V gene: TRBV19
clone size: -
CDR3 protein: CASSVQQGISSGANVLTF
CDR3 DNA: TGTGCCAGTAGTGTACAACAGGGGATAAGCTCTGGGGCCAACGTCCTGACTTTC

D gene: -
J gene: TRBJ1-2
V gene: TRBV4-3
clone size: -
CDR3 protein: CASSQERGGAAVGYTF
CDR3 DNA: TGCGCCAGCAGCCAAGAACGTGGGGGCGCGGCAGTCGGCTACACCTTC

D gene: -
J gene: TRBJ2-2
V gene: TRBV11-3
clone size: -
CDR3 protein: CASSPTAGRTGELFF
CDR3 DNA: TGTGCCAGCAGCCCCACAGCGGGCCGGACCGGGGAGCTGTTTTTT

D gene: TRBD2
J gene: TRBJ2-3
V gene: TRBV4-2
clone size: -
CDR3 protein: CASSQRREGTDTQYF
CDR3 DNA: TGTGCCAGCAGCCAACGGCGGGAGGGCACAGATACGCAGTATTTT

D gene: TRBD2
J gene: TRBJ2-2
V gene: TRBV5-1
clone size: -
CDR3 protein: CASSLRLAGTGELFF
CDR3 DNA: TGCGCCAGCAGCTTGCGTCTAGCGGGCACCGGGGAGCTGTTTTTT

D gene: TRBD2
J gene: TRBJ2-5
V gene: TRBV13
clone size: -
CDR3 protein: CASSLGHRREGQETQYF
CDR3 DNA: TGTGCCAGCAGCTTAGGCCATCGGCGGGAGGGCCAAGAGACCCAGTACTTC

D gene: -
J gene: TRBJ1-1
V gene: TRBV28
clone size: once
CDR3 protein: CASRTGGTEAFF
CDR3 DNA: TGTGCCAGCAGAACCGGGGGGACTGAAGCTTTCTTT

D gene: -
J gene: TRBJ2-2
V gene: TRBV19
clone size: -
CDR3 protein: CASSTRNTGELFF
CDR3 DNA: TGTGCCAGTAGTACCAGGAACACCGGGGAGCTGTTTTTT

D gene: -
J gene: TRBJ2-2
V gene: TRBV5-1
clone size: -
CDR3 protein: CASTPSGTNTGELFF
CDR3 DNA: TGCGCCAGCACACCAAGCGGGACAAACACCGGGGAGCTGTTTTTT

D gene: TRBD1
J gene: TRBJ1-2
V gene: TRBV5-1
clone size: -
CDR3 protein: CASSPDREGGYTF
CDR3 DNA: TGCGCCAGCAGCCCGGACAGGGAGGGTGGCTACACCTTC

D gene: TRBD2
J gene: TRBJ2-3
V gene: TRBV5-8
clone size: -
CDR3 protein: CASSLGHGRDPDTQYF
CDR3 DNA: TGTGCCAGCAGCCTTGGACACGGGAGGGACCCAGATACGCAGTATTTT